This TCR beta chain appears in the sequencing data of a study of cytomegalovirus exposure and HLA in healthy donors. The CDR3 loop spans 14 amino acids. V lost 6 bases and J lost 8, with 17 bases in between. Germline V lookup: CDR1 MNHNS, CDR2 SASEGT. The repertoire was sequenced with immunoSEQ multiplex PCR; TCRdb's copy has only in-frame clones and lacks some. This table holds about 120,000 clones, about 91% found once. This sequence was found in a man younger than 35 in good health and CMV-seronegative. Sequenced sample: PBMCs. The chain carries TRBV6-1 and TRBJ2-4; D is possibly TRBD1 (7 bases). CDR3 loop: CASRRTGTGDIQYF. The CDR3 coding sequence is TGTGCCAGCAGGAGGACAGGAACGGGAGACATTCAGTACTTC.